This TCR beta chain emerged from a study of cytomegalovirus exposure and HLA in healthy donors. Germline V gene lookup returns CDR1 SGHAT and CDR2 FQDESV (reference sequence). The V gene lost 1 base and the J gene lost 7 bases, with 14 bases spanning the gap. The CDR3 totals 14 residues. The primer mix had 60 Vbeta and 13 Jbeta primers. The assay was immunoSEQ multiplex PCR, and TCRdb's table has in-frame clones only and misses some. Among over 85,000 clones, about three quarters were seen once, and the ten largest hold around 2.9%. The receptor was isolated from a woman aged 55-69 years in good health and CMV-seropositive. The sequenced sample consisted of PBMCs. The V and J genes are TRBV11-1 and TRBJ2-7; D might be TRBD2 (6 bases). Here the CDR3 reads CASSLEDYSIEQYF. Here the CDR3 DNA reads TGTGCCAGCAGCTTAGAGGACTATTCGATAGAGCAGTACTTC.